Listed below are T cell receptor beta chains from one sample, sequenced in a study of shared clonotypes between healthy human individuals. The method was immunoSEQ multiplex PCR; TCRdb's version includes in-frame clones alone and lacks a portion of them. The table records more than 2 million clones, about 95% of them present only once. The sample comprised naive CD8+ T cells sorted from blood. The origin of the receptors is a man between 18 and 29 years old in good health. Each CDR3 is given with its conserved first and last residue. The D gene is left open where the match is weak. Clone size is stated in some rows and not others, as once, few, many or a class when expanded.

j_gene | v_gene | len | abundance | d_gene | CDR3aa | CDR3nt
TRBJ2-1 | TRBV10-3 | 13 | NA | TRBD1 | CAISQGDNNEQFF | TGTGCCATCAGTCAGGGGGATAACAATGAGCAGTTCTTC
TRBJ2-5 | TRBV6-6 | 15 | NA | TRBD1 | CASNYNGQGTETQYF | TGTGCCAGCAACTATAACGGACAGGGTACGGAGACCCAGTACTTC
TRBJ2-5 | TRBV9 | 15 | NA | TRBD1 | CASSEGQRYQETQYF | TGTGCCAGCAGCGAGGGACAGCGATACCAAGAGACCCAGTACTTC
TRBJ2-2 | TRBV7-2 | 15 | NA | TRBD2 | CASSPVASGTGELFF | TGTGCCAGCAGCCCAGTCGCTAGCGGCACCGGGGAGCTGTTTTTT
TRBJ2-5 | TRBV4-3 | 16 | NA | NA | CASSQAYSSYQETQYF | TGCGCCAGCAGCCAAGCCTACAGCAGCTACCAAGAGACCCAGTACTTC
TRBJ1-4 | TRBV6-1 | 12 | NA | NA | CASRDPGEKLFF | TGTGCCAGCAGGGACCCTGGGGAAAAACTGTTTTTT
TRBJ1-6 | TRBV27 | 16 | NA | NA | CASSLSRVEGDSPLHF | TGTGCCAGCAGTCTAAGCAGGGTGGAAGGTGATTCACCCCTCCACTTT
TRBJ1-5 | TRBV5-1 | 15 | once | NA | CASSLEGLLHQPQHF | TGCGCCAGCAGCTTGGAAGGCTTACTCCATCAGCCCCAGCATTTT
TRBJ1-4 | TRBV30 | 15 | NA | NA | CAWSVGRATNEKLFF | TGTGCCTGGAGTGTTGGGAGAGCAACTAATGAAAAACTGTTTTTT
TRBJ2-5 | TRBV6-6 | 14 | NA | TRBD1 | CASSSTGIKETQYF | TGTGCCAGCAGTTCGACAGGGATAAAAGAGACCCAGTACTTC
TRBJ2-5 | TRBV27 | 14 | NA | TRBD2 | CASSPLLGGETQYF | TGTGCCAGCAGTCCCCTTCTGGGGGGGGAGACCCAGTACTTC
TRBJ1-5 | TRBV9 | 14 | once | NA | CASSSGDSNQPQHF | TGTGCCAGCAGCTCGGGAGATAGCAATCAGCCCCAGCATTTT
TRBJ2-2 | TRBV4-2 | 14 | once | TRBD1 | CASSLLGTEGELFF | TGTGCCAGCAGCCTCCTCGGGACAGAAGGGGAGCTGTTTTTT
TRBJ1-2 | TRBV10-3 | 14 | once | NA | CAISEEGANYGYTF | TGTGCCATCAGTGAGGAGGGAGCGAACTATGGCTACACCTTC
TRBJ1-1 | TRBV5-1 | 18 | NA | NA | CASSLGWDTQGRSTEAFF | TGCGCCAGCAGCTTGGGGTGGGACACCCAAGGACGGAGCACTGAAGCTTTCTTT
TRBJ2-7 | TRBV7-6 | 16 | NA | NA | CASSLAPGLSSYEQYF | TGTGCCAGCAGCTTAGCCCCGGGACTCAGCTCCTACGAGCAGTACTTC
TRBJ1-5 | TRBV27 | 13 | few | NA | CASSLSGNQPQHF | TGTGCCAGCAGTTTGTCAGGCAATCAGCCCCAGCATTTT
TRBJ2-4 | TRBV11-2 | 14 | NA | TRBD1 | CASGAGQGWNIQYF | TGTGCCAGCGGGGCAGGACAGGGATGGAACATTCAGTACTTC
TRBJ2-7 | TRBV6-5 | 14 | NA | TRBD1 | CASSNGQDFYEQYF | TGTGCCAGCAGTAACGGACAGGATTTCTACGAGCAGTACTTC
TRBJ2-7 | TRBV10-3 | 11 | NA | NA | CATGGGNEQYF | TGTGCCACAGGGGGGGGGAACGAGCAGTACTTC
TRBJ2-3 | TRBV7-6 | 13 | few | NA | CAVGGPATDTQYF | TGTGCCGTCGGGGGGCCGGCGACAGATACGCAGTATTTT
TRBJ1-3 | TRBV25-1 | 16 | NA | NA | CASSEWGEASGNTIYF | TGTGCCAGCAGTGAATGGGGCGAAGCCTCGGGAAACACCATATATTTT
TRBJ2-1 | TRBV28 | 16 | NA | TRBD1 | CAAQGVAGGAYNEQFF | TGTGCCGCCCAGGGGGTAGCAGGGGGTGCTTACAATGAGCAGTTCTTC
TRBJ2-7 | TRBV11-2 | 14 | NA | TRBD1 | CASRMTGRPYEQYF | TGTGCCAGCAGAATGACAGGGCGCCCCTACGAGCAGTACTTC
TRBJ2-7 | TRBV6-5 | 14 | NA | TRBD1 | CASSPGQGFGEQYF | TGTGCCAGCAGTCCGGGACAGGGGTTCGGGGAGCAGTACTTC
TRBJ1-6 | TRBV13 | 16 | once | NA | CASSLGGPVYNSPLHF | TGTGCCAGCAGCTTAGGGGGTCCCGTCTATAATTCACCCCTCCACTTT
TRBJ1-1 | TRBV7-9 | 15 | NA | TRBD1 | CASSLAQGGNTEAFF | TGTGCCAGCAGCTTAGCGCAGGGGGGTAACACTGAAGCTTTCTTT
TRBJ2-7 | TRBV29-1 | 12 | NA | NA | CSASAGGDEQYF | TGCAGCGCCTCCGCGGGCGGGGACGAGCAGTACTTC
TRBJ2-7 | TRBV4-1 | 15 | NA | NA | CASSHSLPGSYEQYF | TGCGCCAGCAGCCACTCTCTCCCAGGGTCCTACGAGCAGTACTTC
TRBJ2-2 | TRBV5-6 | 13 | NA | NA | CASSFGDARELFF | TGTGCCAGCAGCTTCGGGGATGCCAGGGAGCTGTTTTTT
TRBJ2-7 | TRBV6-1 | 15 | NA | NA | CASDETGPSSYEQYF | TGTGCCAGCGACGAAACAGGTCCAAGCTCCTACGAGCAGTACTTC